What follows are 32 T cell receptor beta chains derived from one specimen sequenced in a study of T cell changes during pregnancy in multiple sclerosis. Some clones are missing from TCRdb's copy, which holds only in-frame ones; the method was immunoSEQ multiplex PCR. The table shows 57,000 or so clones, with around 90% occurring only once. The specimen comprised peripheral blood, sampled in the second trimester of pregnancy. The receptor set was obtained from a female donor with multiple sclerosis, enrolled in a pregnancy study.

The DNA for the CDR3 is TGTGCCAGCAGTTACAGGGAAGGGGTTTCACCCCTCCACTTT. Translating gives CASSYREGVSPLHF. The rearrangement uses TRBV6-5 and TRBJ1-6; D may be TRBD1 (5 bases). The germline V and J ends were trimmed by 2 bases and 9 bases, with 11 bases remaining between them. This CDR3 region has 14 residues. CDR1 is MNHEY, CDR2 SVGAGI, per germline.

The chain links TRBV4-3 to TRBJ2-2, with a possible D match to TRBD1 (5 bases). CDR1 and CDR2 (germline): LGHNA, YSLEER. The V gene lost 5 bases and the J gene lost 1 base, with 5 bases spanning the gap. CDR3 length: 13 residues. The CDR3 DNA sequence: TGCGCCAGCAGCAGGGGGAACACCGGGGAGCTGTTTTTT. Its protein is CASSRGNTGELFF.

The chain has TRBV7-9 and TRBJ2-7; maybe TRBD1 (5 bases). This CDR3 has 18 amino acids. Deletions cut 1 base from V and 7 bases from J, with 26 bases between. In germline, CDR1 is SEHNR, CDR2 FQNEAQ (reference sequence). CDR3 bases: TGTGCCAGCAGCTTAGGAGCCTTCGGCCTGAGGCAGGCAGGGGAGCAGTACTTC. Protein: CASSLGAFGLRQAGEQYF.

The chain joins TRBV6-5 to TRBJ2-3, with D maybe TRBD2 (6 bases). Between the trimmed V and J ends, which lost 4 bases and 4 bases, there was a span of 9 bases. The CDR3 extends over 13 amino acids. Germline CDR1 MNHEY, CDR2 SVGAGI. The DNA for the CDR3 is TGTGCCAGCAGTTCGCCGGGGGCAGATACGCAGTATTTT. The encoded protein is CASSSPGADTQYF.

The chain joins TRBV7-3 to TRBJ1-1; TRBD1 aligns across 7 bases. The length of the CDR3 is 13 residues. Looked up from germline, CDR1 is SGHTA and CDR2 is FQGTGA. The V and J ends lost 3 bases and 3 bases, in that order; junction bases with no gene match: 1. As DNA, the CDR3 is TGTGCCAGCAGCTTCGGACAGGACACTGAAGCTTTCTTT. Its protein is CASSFGQDTEAFF.

V and J are TRBV28 and TRBJ1-2; 7 bases are a match to TRBD1. The germline V gene has CDR1 MDHEN and CDR2 SYDVKM. V lost 5 bases and J lost 8; bases outside the gene matches: 17. The CDR3 has 16 residues. As DNA, the CDR3 is TGTGCCAGCAGTCCTTACAGGGGTGGCCTTCGTCGGGGCTACACCTTC. Translating gives CASSPYRGGLRRGYTF.

The chain recombines TRBV7-2 with TRBJ2-2; D might be TRBD2 (5 bases). Trimming removed 5 bases from V and 6 bases from J, with 16 bases in between. In germline, CDR1 is SGHTA, CDR2 FQGNSA. The CDR3 has 15 residues. The CDR3 coding sequence is TGTGCCAGCAGCCGACGCCCAACTAGGCCCGGGGAGCTGTTTTTT. Amino acid sequence: CASSRRPTRPGELFF.

This chain connects TRBV5-1 to TRBJ1-4, with TRBD1 identical over 8 bases. J lost 2 bases, V lost 5 bases, and 5 bases had no gene match. The CDR3 loop spans 15 amino acids. CDR1 SGHRS and CDR2 YFSETQ come from the germline V gene. The CDR3 reads CASSYQGATNEKLFF. The CDR3 DNA is TGCGCCAGCAGTTACCAGGGGGCGACTAATGAAAAACTGTTTTTT.

This chain connects TRBV6-5 to TRBJ2-6, with D tentatively TRBD2 (5 bases). Per germline, CDR1 MNHEY and CDR2 SVGAGI. Between the trimmed V and J ends, which lost 10 bases and 0 bases, there was a span of 13 bases. CDR3 length equals 15 residues. This CDR3 reads CATTSDFSGANVLTF. Here the CDR3 DNA reads TGTGCCACGACCTCGGACTTCTCTGGGGCCAACGTCCTGACTTTC.

The chain recombines TRBV7-6 with TRBJ2-5; 10 nucleotides line up with TRBD2. Trimming at V came to 5 bases and at J to 3 bases, leaving 9 bases not matched to a gene. This CDR3 region has 16 residues. Germline CDR1 is SGHVS and CDR2 is FNYEAQ. DNA for the CDR3: TGTGCCAGCAGCCAGTCGCGAGCGGGGGGGAAAGAGACCCAGTACTTC. Amino acids: CASSQSRAGGKETQYF.

There are a few counts of this clone. The chain combines TRBV5-6 with TRBJ2-5; no clear D. The CDR3 extends over 14 amino acids. Deletions cut 4 bases from V and 5 bases from J, with 15 bases between. CDR1 is SGHDT and CDR2 is YYEEEE in the germline V gene. This CDR3 reads CASSAKTFGETQYF. The CDR3, as DNA: TGTGCCAGCAGCGCGAAGACATTTGGGGAGACCCAGTACTTC. Using reference TRBV5-6 and TRBJ2-5 for the parts outside the CDR3, the full variable domain is DAGVTQSPTHLIKTRGQQVTLRCSPKSGHDTVSWYQQALGQGPQFIFQYYEEEERQRGNFPDRFSGHQFPNYSSELNVNALLLGDSALYLCASSAKTFGETQYFGPGTRLLVL.

CDR3 sequence: CASSLGGGRGLSEQYF. In DNA, the CDR3 is TGTGCCAGCAGCTTAGGGGGGGGCCGAGGTCTCTCCGAGCAGTACTTC. The chain uses TRBV7-6 and TRBJ2-7, with a weak D call TRBD2 (7 bases). This CDR3 has 16 residues. V lost 1 base and J lost 6, with 19 bases in between. The germline V gene encodes CDR1 SGHVS and CDR2 FNYEAQ.

The CDR3 loop is CASSATGTPNTGELFF. DNA for the CDR3: TGTGCCAGTAGCGCTACCGGGACACCGAACACCGGGGAGCTGTTTTTT. The gene calls are TRBV19 and TRBJ2-2; possible D gene TRBD1, 6 bases. Germline V gives CDR1 LNHDA, CDR2 SQIVND (reference sequence). The germline V and J ends were trimmed by 6 bases and 0 bases, with 14 bases remaining between them. The CDR3 covers 16 residues.

The chain has TRBV2 and TRBJ2-3; perhaps TRBD1 as D (5 bases). The CDR3 is 12 amino acids. Trimming pared 8 bases from V and 4 bases from J, leaving 10 bases between. Germline CDR1 reads SNHLY; CDR2 reads FYNNEI. The CDR3 nucleotides are TGTGCCAGCGGCAGGGTAGCAGATACGCAGTATTTT. Its translation is CASGRVADTQYF.

The J gene is TRBJ2-3, the V gene TRBV11-3; the match to TRBD2 covers 9 bases. The CDR3 consists of 16 residues. The V and J ends lost 5 bases and 2 bases, in that order; junction bases with no gene match: 8. CDR1 SGHNT and CDR2 YENEEA come from the germline V gene. The chain's CDR3 is CASSPGASGVTDTQYF. For the CDR3, the DNA is TGTGCCAGCAGCCCCGGGGCTAGCGGGGTCACAGATACGCAGTATTTT.

The chain recombines TRBV18 with TRBJ1-5; no reliable D call. In germline, CDR1 is KGHSH, CDR2 LQKENI. The ends were cut back, 6 bases at V and 0 bases at J, with 6 bases in the middle. The CDR3 covers 13 residues. The CDR3 nucleotides read TGTGCCAGCTCCCGCGATAGCAATCAGCCCCAGCATTTT. Amino acids: CASSRDSNQPQHF.

The CDR3 protein is CASSDGESGSPLHF. The CDR3 DNA reads TGTGCCAGCAGTGACGGGGAGTCGGGTTCACCCCTCCACTTT. V usage is TRBV6-4 and J usage is TRBJ1-6; D remains ambiguous. CDR1 and CDR2 from the germline V gene are MRHNA and SNTAGT. This CDR3 is 14 amino acids long. Trimming shortened V by 2 bases and J by 9 bases, and 11 bases separated the two germline ends.

This chain connects TRBV2 to TRBJ2-3, with 11 bases identical to TRBD2. The CDR3 runs to 14 residues. The J segment lost 3 bases and the V segment lost 10 bases, leaving 6 bases of the junction unmatched. Germline V CDR1 and CDR2: SNHLY, FYNNEI. In DNA, the CDR3 is TGTGCCAACCCCAGGACTAGCGGGACAGATACGCAGTATTTT. Amino acids: CANPRTSGTDTQYF. The variable domain in full, with the rest retrieved from reference TRBV2 and TRBJ2-3, is EPEVTQTPSHQVTQMGQEVILRCVPISNHLYFYWYRQILGQKVEFLVSFYNNEISEKSEIFDDQFSVERPDGSNFTLKIRSTKLEDSAMYFCANPRTSGTDTQYFGPGTRLTVL.

This chain links TRBV10-3 with TRBJ2-7, with 13 bases identical to TRBD2. The germline CDR1 and CDR2 sequences are ENHRY and SYGVKD. The CDR3 totals 16 residues. V gave up 7 bases and J gave up 0 bases; unmatched junction bases: 6. CDR3 sequence (DNA): TGTGCCATCAATAGGGGACTAGCGGGAAGCTCCTACGAGCAGTACTTC. Translated: CAINRGLAGSSYEQYF.

There are a few counts of this clone. The chain links TRBV6-6 to TRBJ2-5; D might be TRBD1 (5 bases). The germline V and J ends were trimmed by 0 bases and 1 base, with 12 bases remaining between them. Germline loops: CDR1 MNHNY, CDR2 SVGAGI (reference sequence). This CDR3 is built from 16 residues. CDR3 in DNA: TGTGCCAGCAGTTACTCTTTGACAGCTATCCAAGAGACCCAGTACTTC. Translation: CASSYSLTAIQETQYF.

A few counts support this clone. This rearrangement joins TRBV6-1 to TRBJ1-2, with 7 bases that match TRBD1. Germline values: CDR1 MNHNS, CDR2 SASEGT. The CDR3 length is 15 residues. Germline trimming cut 0 bases from V and 8 bases from J; bases unmatched to any gene: 9. Here the CDR3 reads CASSEADRFGGGYTF. Written as DNA, the CDR3 is TGTGCCAGCAGTGAAGCGGACAGGTTCGGTGGCGGCTACACCTTC.

This clone was found once. The CDR3 region has the DNA TGTGCCAGCTCACGCTCTACAGGGGCGGATGAGCAGTTCTTC. Its protein product is CASSRSTGADEQFF. The chain links TRBV18 to TRBJ2-1; 7 positions match TRBD1. Germline CDR1 KGHSH, CDR2 LQKENI. The CDR3 is 14 residues long. Unmatched junction bases numbered 8, after V lost 4 bases and J lost 8 bases.

The V call is TRBV4-2, the J call TRBJ2-7; the D gene is possibly TRBD2 (5 bases). Deletions cut 4 bases from V and 4 bases from J, with 20 bases between. Looked up from germline, CDR1 is LGHNA and CDR2 is YNFKEQ. CDR3 length equals 16 residues. The CDR3: CASSRATPGVAYEQYF. CDR3 DNA: TGTGCCAGCAGCCGGGCGACCCCCGGGGTGGCTTACGAGCAGTACTTC.

CDR3 sequence: CASSLAGTGYGYTF. In DNA, the CDR3 is TGTGCCAGCAGCTTGGCCGGGACAGGGTACGGCTACACCTTC. V usage is TRBV7-3 and J usage is TRBJ1-2; TRBD1 aligns across 9 bases. The junction had 7 bases not matched to a gene; V was cut back by 3 bases and J by 8 bases. The CDR3 is 14 amino acids. The germline gives CDR1 SGHTA, CDR2 FQGTGA.

This chain links TRBV15 with TRBJ2-1; D gene ambiguous. CDR1 LNHNV and CDR2 YYDKDF come from the germline V gene (reference sequence). The CDR3 extends over 13 amino acids. The V and J ends lost 3 bases and 7 bases respectively, with 10 bases between them. The CDR3: CATSRLAENEQFF. DNA for the CDR3: TGTGCCACCAGCAGGCTGGCGGAAAATGAGCAGTTCTTC.

The chain uses TRBV29-1 and TRBJ1-1; 9 positions agree with TRBD1. J was trimmed by 3 bases and V by 1 base; bases with no gene match: 12. Germline CDR1 reads SQVTM; CDR2 reads ANQGSEA. CDR3 size: 17 residues. Written as DNA, the CDR3 is TGCAGCGTTGAAGGGGGGACAGGGAGTAGAAGGGACACTGAAGCTTTCTTT. Protein sequence: CSVEGGTGSRRDTEAFF.

J is TRBJ2-2 and V is TRBV5-1, with 11 bases lining up with TRBD2. Germline V gene data show CDR1 as SGHRS and CDR2 as YFSETQ. V gave up 5 bases and J gave up 1 base; unmatched junction bases: 7. The CDR3 totals 17 residues. CDR3 DNA sequence: TGCGCCAGCAGGATAGCGGGGGGGCCGTTGAACACCGGGGAGCTGTTTTTT. Translated, it gives CASRIAGGPLNTGELFF.

The chain combines TRBV19 with TRBJ2-5, with TRBD2 matching 15 bases. The CDR3 is 20 residues long. Germline V gives CDR1 LNHDA, CDR2 SQIVND (reference sequence). The V gene end was trimmed by 3 bases and the J gene end by 2 bases; junction bases not matched to a gene: 13. Here the CDR3 reads CASSMRGLAGGYSGQETQYF. The CDR3 coding sequence is TGTGCCAGTAGTATGAGGGGACTAGCGGGGGGCTATTCCGGGCAAGAGACCCAGTACTTC.

The chain is built from TRBV5-1 and TRBJ2-2; 7 bases fit TRBD1. Losses at the gene ends were 7 bases for V and 5 bases for J; bases not matched to a gene: 11. Per the germline V gene, CDR1 is SGHRS and CDR2 is YFSETQ. The CDR3 spans 15 residues. CDR3: CASVLGDSRTGELFF. CDR3 DNA sequence: TGCGCCAGCGTCCTGGGGGACAGCCGGACCGGGGAGCTGTTTTTT.

The CDR3 loop is CACGAYEQYF. In nucleotides, the CDR3 is TGTGCTTGCGGTGCCTACGAGCAGTACTTC. This chain links TRBV6-1 with TRBJ2-7; no definite D call. CDR3 size: 10 residues. Germline V CDR1 and CDR2: MNHNS, SASEGT.

In this sample, this clone turned up a few times. The chain combines TRBV6-6 with TRBJ2-3; 7 bases align to TRBD2. Germline V gene data show CDR1 as MNHNY and CDR2 as SVGAGI (reference sequence). The V segment lost 8 bases and the J segment 6 bases; nucleotides outside the gene matches: 5. The CDR3 extends over 12 amino acids. CDR3 DNA sequence: TGTGCCAGCCGCGGGGGATCGGATACGCAGTATTTT. Its translation is CASRGGSDTQYF.

Details on this clone: A read error may produce the germline difference seen at one junction end. V and J are TRBV7-2 and TRBJ2-2; D perhaps matches TRBD1 (5 bases). This CDR3 is 14 amino acids long. The V gene's germline CDR1 is SGHTA and CDR2 FQGNSA. CDR3 in amino acids: CASSLSGNAGELFF. In nucleotides, the CDR3 is TGTGCCAGCAGCTTATCAGGGAACGCCGGGGAGCTGTTTTTT.